The next 2 T cell receptor beta chains were all read from a single sample in a study of shared clonotypes between healthy human individuals. Naivety among CD8 cells was defined by CD45RO negativity and positive CCR7 selection, thereby excluding terminally differentiated effector memory CD45RA+ cells. Sequenced by immunoSEQ multiplex PCR; TCRdb stores in-frame clones only, minus some. The sample comprises 550,000 to 650,000 clones, around 96% of which are singletons, and more than 0.085% rests with the top ten. The sequencing sample was made of naive CD8+ T cells sorted from blood. The receptors stem from a woman in her 30s in good health.

This rearrangement joins TRBV5-1 to TRBJ1-1; the D is unclear. Deletions cut 3 bases from V and 5 bases from J, with 8 bases between. This CDR3 region has 12 residues. CDR1 and CDR2 from the germline V gene are SGHRS and YFSETQ. CDR3 nucleotides: TGCGCCAGCAGCTCACGGGGTACTGAAGCTTTCTTT. As protein: CASSSRGTEAFF. Based on the CDR3 plus reference TRBV5-1 and TRBJ1-1, the full variable domain is KAGVTQTPRYLIKTRGQQVTLSCSPISGHRSVSWYQQTPGQGLQFLFEYFSETQRNKGNFPGRFSGRQFSNSRSEMNVSTLELGDSALYLCASSSRGTEAFFGQGTRLTVV.

The chain recombines TRBV29-1 with TRBJ2-2; weak D call: TRBD1 (6 bases). CDR3 length: 13 amino acids. Trimming removed 3 bases at V and 6 bases at J, with 11 bases between. Germline V gives CDR1 SQVTM, CDR2 ANQGSEA. CDR3 protein: CSVEKEGAGELFF. CDR3 in DNA: TGCAGCGTTGAGAAAGAGGGGGCCGGGGAGCTGTTTTTT.